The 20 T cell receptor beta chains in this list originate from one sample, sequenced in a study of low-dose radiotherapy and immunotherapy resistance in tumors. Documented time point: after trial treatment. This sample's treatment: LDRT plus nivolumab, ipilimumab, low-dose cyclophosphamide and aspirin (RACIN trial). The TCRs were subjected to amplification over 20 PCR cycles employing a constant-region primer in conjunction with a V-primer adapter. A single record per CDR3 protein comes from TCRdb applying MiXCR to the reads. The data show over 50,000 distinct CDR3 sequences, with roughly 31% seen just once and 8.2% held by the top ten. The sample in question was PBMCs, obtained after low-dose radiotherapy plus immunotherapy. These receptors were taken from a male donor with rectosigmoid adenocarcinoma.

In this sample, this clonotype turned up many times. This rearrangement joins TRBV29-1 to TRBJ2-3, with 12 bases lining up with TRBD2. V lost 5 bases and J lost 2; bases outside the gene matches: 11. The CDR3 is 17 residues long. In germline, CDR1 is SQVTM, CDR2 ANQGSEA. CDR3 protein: CSVLTSGRRGPTDTQYF. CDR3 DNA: TGCAGCGTTCTGACTAGCGGGAGACGAGGGCCCACAGATACGCAGTATTTT.

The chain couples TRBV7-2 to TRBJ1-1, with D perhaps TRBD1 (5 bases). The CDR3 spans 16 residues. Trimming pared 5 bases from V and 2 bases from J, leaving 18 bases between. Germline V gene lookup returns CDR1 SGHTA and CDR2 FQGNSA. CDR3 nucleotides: TGTGCCAGCAGCCCCAGCGGGGGAGTATTTAACACTGAAGCTTTCTTT. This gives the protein CASSPSGGVFNTEAFF.

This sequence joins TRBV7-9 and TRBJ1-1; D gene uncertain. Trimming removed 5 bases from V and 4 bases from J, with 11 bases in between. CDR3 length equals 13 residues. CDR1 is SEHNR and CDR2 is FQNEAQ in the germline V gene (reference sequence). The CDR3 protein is CASSQSGGTEAFF. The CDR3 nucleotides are TGTGCCAGCAGCCAATCAGGTGGCACTGAAGCTTTCTTT.

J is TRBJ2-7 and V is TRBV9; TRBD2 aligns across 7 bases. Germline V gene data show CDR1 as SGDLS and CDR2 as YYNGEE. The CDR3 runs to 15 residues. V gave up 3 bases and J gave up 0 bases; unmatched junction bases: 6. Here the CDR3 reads CASSGDYQSSYEQYF. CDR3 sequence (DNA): TGTGCCAGCAGCGGGGACTACCAGAGCTCCTACGAGCAGTACTTC.

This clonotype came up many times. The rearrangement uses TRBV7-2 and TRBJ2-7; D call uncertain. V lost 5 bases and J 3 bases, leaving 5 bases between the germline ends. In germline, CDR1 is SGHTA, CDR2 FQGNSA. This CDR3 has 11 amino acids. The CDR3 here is CASSQLYEQYF. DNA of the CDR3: TGTGCCAGCAGCCAACTCTACGAGCAGTACTTC.

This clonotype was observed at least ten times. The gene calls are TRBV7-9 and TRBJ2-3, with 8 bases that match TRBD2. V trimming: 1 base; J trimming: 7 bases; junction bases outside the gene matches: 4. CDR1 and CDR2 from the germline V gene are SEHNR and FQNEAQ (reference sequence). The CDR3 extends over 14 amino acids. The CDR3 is CASSLGAGVNTQYF. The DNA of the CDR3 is TGTGCCAGCAGCTTAGGAGCGGGGGTAAATACGCAGTATTTT.

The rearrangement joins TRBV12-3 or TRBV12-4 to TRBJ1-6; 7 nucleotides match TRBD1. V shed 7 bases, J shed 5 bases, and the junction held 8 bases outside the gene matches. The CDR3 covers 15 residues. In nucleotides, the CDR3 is TGTGCCAGCACCCCGGGGGACAGAGATAATTCACCCCTCCACTTT. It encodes CASTPGDRDNSPLHF.

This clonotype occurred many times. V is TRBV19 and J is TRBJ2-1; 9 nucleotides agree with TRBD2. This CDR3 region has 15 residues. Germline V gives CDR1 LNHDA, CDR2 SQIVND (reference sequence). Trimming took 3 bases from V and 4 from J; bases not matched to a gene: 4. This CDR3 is CASSIASGGYNEQFF. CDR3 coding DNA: TGTGCCAGTAGTATTGCAAGCGGGGGGTACAATGAGCAGTTCTTC.

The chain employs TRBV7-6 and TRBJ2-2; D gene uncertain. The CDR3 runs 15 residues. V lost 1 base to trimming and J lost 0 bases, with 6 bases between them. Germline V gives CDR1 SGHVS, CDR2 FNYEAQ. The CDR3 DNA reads TGTGCCAGCAGCTTAGAGGGTGCGAACACCGGGGAGCTGTTTTTT. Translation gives CASSLEGANTGELFF. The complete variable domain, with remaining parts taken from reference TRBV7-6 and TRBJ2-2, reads GAGVSQSPRYKVTKRGQDVALRCDPISGHVSLYWYRQALGQGPEFLTYFNYEAQQDKSGLPNDRFSAERPEGSISTLTIQRTEQRDSAMYRCASSLEGANTGELFFGEGSRLTVL.

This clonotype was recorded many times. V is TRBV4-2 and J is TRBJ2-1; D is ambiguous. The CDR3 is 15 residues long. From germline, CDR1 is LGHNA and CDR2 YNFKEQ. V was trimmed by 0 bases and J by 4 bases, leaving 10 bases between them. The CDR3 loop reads CASSQDSPRYNEQFF. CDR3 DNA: TGTGCCAGCAGCCAAGATTCCCCCCGGTACAATGAGCAGTTCTTC.

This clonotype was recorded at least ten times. DNA for the CDR3: TGTGCCAGCAGTCCAACCCGGGGACGGACCTACGAGCAGTACTTC. Protein product: CASSPTRGRTYEQYF. V and J are TRBV6-2 or TRBV6-3 and TRBJ2-7; D is perhaps TRBD1 or TRBD2 (5 bases each). Germline CDR1 MNHEY, CDR2 SVGEGT. Trimming removed 5 bases from V and 2 bases from J, with 16 bases in between. The CDR3 has 15 amino acids.

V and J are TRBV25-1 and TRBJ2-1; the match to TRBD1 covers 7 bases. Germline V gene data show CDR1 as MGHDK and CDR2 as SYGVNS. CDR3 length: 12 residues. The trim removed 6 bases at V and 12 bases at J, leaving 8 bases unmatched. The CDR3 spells CASSSGNRGQFF. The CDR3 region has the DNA TGTGCCAGCAGCTCCGGGAACAGGGGGCAGTTCTTC.

The CDR3 is CASSPDRGRTLNTEAFF. In nucleotides, the CDR3 is TGTGCCAGCAGCCCCGACAGGGGGAGGACCTTGAACACTGAAGCTTTCTTT. The V call is TRBV27, the J call TRBJ1-1; 9 positions match TRBD1. The CDR3 contains 17 residues. Germline V lookup: CDR1 MNHEY, CDR2 SMNVEV (reference sequence). Unmatched junction bases numbered 11, after V lost 6 bases and J lost 0 bases.

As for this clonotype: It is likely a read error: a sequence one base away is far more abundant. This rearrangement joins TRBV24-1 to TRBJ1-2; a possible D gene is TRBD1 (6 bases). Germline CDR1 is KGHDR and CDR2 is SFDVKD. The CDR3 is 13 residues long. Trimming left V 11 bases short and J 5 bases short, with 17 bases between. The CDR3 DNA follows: TGTGCCAGCAGGTACGAAACAGGGTATGGCTACACCTTC. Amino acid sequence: CASRYETGYGYTF.

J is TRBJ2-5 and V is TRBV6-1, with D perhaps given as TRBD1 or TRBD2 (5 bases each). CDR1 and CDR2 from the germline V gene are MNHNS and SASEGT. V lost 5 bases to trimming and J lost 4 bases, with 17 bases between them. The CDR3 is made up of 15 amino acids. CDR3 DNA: TGTGCCAGCAGTTACAGCCAGGGAGACGGAGAGACCCAGTACTTC. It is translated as CASSYSQGDGETQYF.

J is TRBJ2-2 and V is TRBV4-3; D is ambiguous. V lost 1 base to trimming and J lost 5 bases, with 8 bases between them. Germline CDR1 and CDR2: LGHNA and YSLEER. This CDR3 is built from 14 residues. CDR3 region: CASSQGGMTGELFF. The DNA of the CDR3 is TGCGCCAGCAGCCAAGGAGGAATGACCGGGGAGCTGTTTTTT.

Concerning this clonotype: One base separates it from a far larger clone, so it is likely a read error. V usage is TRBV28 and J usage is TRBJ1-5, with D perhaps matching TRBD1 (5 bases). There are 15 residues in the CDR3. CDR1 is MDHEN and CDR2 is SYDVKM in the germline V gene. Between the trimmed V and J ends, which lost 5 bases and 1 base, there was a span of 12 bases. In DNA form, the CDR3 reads TGTGCCAGCAGTGATCGGACAAGGAGCAATCAGCCCCAGCATTTT. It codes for CASSDRTRSNQPQHF.

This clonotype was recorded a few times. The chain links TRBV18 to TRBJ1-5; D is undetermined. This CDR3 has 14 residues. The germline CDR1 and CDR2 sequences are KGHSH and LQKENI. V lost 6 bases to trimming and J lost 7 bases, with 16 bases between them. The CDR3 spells CASSLGGLDQPQHF. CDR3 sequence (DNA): TGTGCCAGCTCCTTGGGAGGGTTAGACCAGCCCCAGCATTTT.

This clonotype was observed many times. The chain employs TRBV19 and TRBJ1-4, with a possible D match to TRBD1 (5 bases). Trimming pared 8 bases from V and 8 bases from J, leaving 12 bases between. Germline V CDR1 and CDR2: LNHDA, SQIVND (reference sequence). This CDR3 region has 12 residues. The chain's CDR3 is CASEQVGEKLFF. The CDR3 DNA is TGTGCCAGTGAACAGGTTGGAGAAAAACTGTTTTTT. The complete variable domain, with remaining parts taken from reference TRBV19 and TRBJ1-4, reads DGGITQSPKYLFRKEGQNVTLSCEQNLNHDAMYWYRQDPGQGLRLIYYSQIVNDFQKGDIAEGYSVSREKKESFPLTVTSAQKNPTAFYLCASEQVGEKLFFGSGTQLSVL.

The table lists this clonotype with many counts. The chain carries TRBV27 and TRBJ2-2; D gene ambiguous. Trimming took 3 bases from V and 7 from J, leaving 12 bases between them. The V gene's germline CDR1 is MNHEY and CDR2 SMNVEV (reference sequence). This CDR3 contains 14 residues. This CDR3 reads CASSFTTDGGELFF. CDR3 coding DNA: TGTGCCAGCAGTTTTACTACAGACGGCGGGGAGCTGTTTTTT.